This T cell receptor beta chain was sequenced during a study of chemoradiotherapy in HPV16-positive cancers (dated by TCRdb to the early 2020s). Study-wide context: Functional T-cell assays on cells from two HPV16-positive patients defined candidate HPV-specific T-cell clones and common TCR motifs. The candidate HPV-specific TCRs and motifs were then tracked in TCR repertoires from around 93 patients with HPV-related cancers. The study set out to ask whether T-cell immunity against the HPV oncoproteins E6 and E7 changes over the course of chemoradiotherapy and whether that immunity affects survival. General conclusions and limits of the study: Improved recurrence-free survival in HPV16-positive patients was associated with expansion of HPV-responsive T cells during chemoradiotherapy. The functional definition of HPV-specific T cells was derived from only a couple of HPV16-positive patients, and the survival association was reported for HPV16-positive patients. Expansion of candidate HPV-specific clones and E7-related TCR motifs was observed in the tumor microenvironment during treatment, whereas no such expansion was observed for non-HPV-specific T cells.

Because repertoires were sampled repeatedly during chemoradiotherapy, clonal expansion in the tumor microenvironment could be followed. The CDR3 contains 13 residues, cysteine and phenylalanine counted. Only the CDR3 part of the read is kept: 39 bases, read in frame from the first base. The trim is 6 bases for V and 5 bases for J, with a gap of 12 bases between the germline ends. For CDR1 and CDR2, the germline V gene lists SGHTA and FQGNSA. Library generation was performed with the immunoSEQ multiplex PCR assay. Sourced from immuneACCESS, this table was stored by TCRdb with only in-frame sequences that have V and J called. A share of the clones is absent; for the studies checked, an unresolved V gene accounts for under half, and the remainder has no known explanation. This sample lists about 4,400 clones; roughly 72% were detected once. The ten largest clones represent around 9.3% of the sample.

A word on this clone: There is no known antigen for this receptor. Nothing much larger sits one base from this clone, and base qualities are not available.

Sequenced material: tumor tissue, taken from a patient who underwent chemoradiotherapy. This TCR was recovered from a human donor with HPV-associated anogenital cancer. Recombination linked TRBV7-2 to TRBJ2-3, with the D gene not confidently named. The DNA reads as follows: TGTGCCAGCAGTAGGCCTGGGTTAGATACGCAGTATTTT. Its translation is CASSRPGLDTQYF.